A single sample is the source of the 29 T cell receptor beta chains below, sequenced in a study of T cell responses to AZD1222 COVID-19 vaccine. The protocol was immunoSEQ multiplex PCR, while the TCRdb copy is restricted to in-frame clones and leaves out a portion. The data show around 150,000 clones, approximately 91% seen once. Sequencing was performed on peripheral blood, taken 28 days after the second AZD1222 dose. These receptors originate from an adult who received the AZD1222 COVID-19 vaccine.

The table lists this clone with a count of one. The genes are TRBV5-1 and TRBJ1-1; D call uncertain. CDR1 is SGHRS, CDR2 YFSETQ, per germline. This CDR3 has 16 residues. V was pared by 3 bases and J by 1 base, with 16 bases between. DNA of the CDR3: TGCGCCAGCAGCTATCCGAGCCGCCGGGAGAACACTGAAGCTTTCTTT. Its protein product is CASSYPSRRENTEAFF.

V gene TRBV5-1 combines with J gene TRBJ2-2; 7 positions match TRBD2. The CDR3 runs 14 residues. Trimming cost V 4 bases and J 5 bases; bases outside gene matches: 5. Germline CDR1 reads SGHRS; CDR2 reads YFSETQ. The CDR3 loop reads CASSPLGGTGELFF. The CDR3, as DNA: TGCGCCAGCAGCCCTCTGGGGGGGACCGGGGAGCTGTTTTTT.

The chain employs TRBV5-1 and TRBJ1-1, with TRBD1 matching over 8 bases. With V trimmed by 4 bases and J by 7 bases, 9 bases remained unmatched. The CDR3 extends over 14 amino acids. The V gene's germline CDR1 is SGHRS and CDR2 YFSETQ. In DNA, the CDR3 is TGCGCCAGCAGCAACGCAGGGGGCAGGAATGAAGCTTTCTTT. Its translation is CASSNAGGRNEAFF. The full variable domain, completed using reference TRBV5-1 and TRBJ1-1, is KAGVTQTPRYLIKTRGQQVTLSCSPISGHRSVSWYQQTPGQGLQFLFEYFSETQRNKGNFPGRFSGRQFSNSRSEMNVSTLELGDSALYLCASSNAGGRNEAFFGQGTRLTVV.

The CDR3 coding sequence is TGCGCCAGCAAAGGTGAGGCGGCGCTCAAAACCGGGGAGCTGTTTTTT. The encoded protein is CASKGEAALKTGELFF. This sequence joins TRBV5-1 and TRBJ2-2; D uncertain. The V gene lost 6 bases and the J gene lost 5 bases, with 20 bases spanning the gap. Germline V gives CDR1 SGHRS, CDR2 YFSETQ. This CDR3 is 16 amino acids long.

The rearrangement uses TRBV7-9 and TRBJ1-2; 10 nucleotides line up with TRBD1. Germline CDR1 SEHNR, CDR2 FQNEAQ (reference sequence). The ends lost 10 bases at V and 4 bases at J; junction bases unmatched: 15. The CDR3 runs 16 residues. CDR3 bases: TGTGCCACCCACCCGGGACAGGGGTTCTTTGCCTATGGCTACACCTTC. Its protein is CATHPGQGFFAYGYTF.

The V and J genes are TRBV3-1 (or the pseudogene TRBV3-2) and TRBJ2-1; perhaps TRBD2 as D (5 bases). CDR1 is LGHDT and CDR2 is YNNKEL in the germline V gene (reference sequence). Between the trimmed V and J ends, which lost 4 bases and 8 bases, there was a span of 12 bases. This CDR3 region has 13 residues. The CDR3 DNA follows: TGTGCCAGCAGCCGTTTAGGAGCGGATGAGCAGTTCTTC. Protein product: CASSRLGADEQFF.

The chain employs TRBV10-2 and TRBJ1-5; D perhaps matches TRBD1 (5 bases). V was trimmed by 6 bases and J by 1 base, leaving 7 bases between them. CDR1 WSHSY and CDR2 SAAADI come from the germline V gene. The CDR3 length is 13 residues. The CDR3, as DNA: TGCGCCAGCAGCCCAGGGAGCAATCAGCCCCAGCATTTT. Translating it yields CASSPGSNQPQHF.

This chain connects TRBV6-5 to TRBJ2-5; D possibly corresponds to TRBD1 (5 bases). The CDR3 is made up of 14 amino acids. Deletions cut 2 bases from V and 4 bases from J, with 11 bases between. Germline CDR1 and CDR2: MNHEY and SVGAGI. The CDR3 is CASSYPRQRETQYF. The CDR3 DNA reads as TGTGCCAGCAGTTACCCCCGACAGAGAGAGACCCAGTACTTC.

The J gene is TRBJ2-1, the V gene TRBV5-1; D gene unclear. The length of the CDR3 is 13 residues. Germline loops: CDR1 SGHRS, CDR2 YFSETQ. Trimming pared 5 bases from V and 1 base from J, leaving 7 bases between. CDR3 coding DNA: TGCGCCAGCAGTAATTTGTCCTACAATGAGCAGTTCTTC. Encoded protein: CASSNLSYNEQFF.

This clone was recorded only once. The V call is TRBV6-5, the J call TRBJ2-1; D may be TRBD2 (7 bases). Germline V gene lookup returns CDR1 MNHEY and CDR2 SVGAGI. The ends were cut back, 10 bases at V and 3 bases at J, with 16 bases in the middle. The CDR3 runs 14 residues. Here the CDR3 reads CATERGGRYNEQFF. The CDR3, as DNA: TGTGCCACGGAGAGGGGGGGCCGCTACAATGAGCAGTTCTTC.

This chain connects TRBV7-9 to TRBJ2-7; 8 nucleotides line up with TRBD2. The V gene's germline CDR1 is SEHNR and CDR2 FQNEAQ (reference sequence). The CDR3 totals 15 residues. Germline trimming cut 7 bases from V and 4 bases from J; bases unmatched to any gene: 12. The CDR3 DNA follows: TGTGCCAGCACCATCGGGGGGGGCAGTGGGTACGAGCAGTACTTC. This codes for CASTIGGGSGYEQYF. Using reference TRBV7-9 and TRBJ2-7 for the parts outside the CDR3, the full variable domain is DTGVSQNPRHKITKRGQNVTFRCDPISEHNRLYWYRQTLGQGPEFLTYFQNEAQLEKSRLLSDRFSAERPKGSFSTLEIQRTEQGDSAMYLCASTIGGGSGYEQYFGPGTRLTVT.

The chain joins TRBV19 to TRBJ2-7; D is possibly TRBD2 (6 bases). The CDR3 covers 16 residues. Germline assignment: CDR1 LNHDA and CDR2 SQIVND (reference sequence). V was shortened by 3 bases and J by 6 bases, with 21 bases between the two germline ends. Written as DNA, the CDR3 is TGTGCCAGTAGTATTGGTTGGATGGAGGGATCCCGCGAGCAGTACTTC. This gives the protein CASSIGWMEGSREQYF.

The chain combines TRBV6-2 or TRBV6-3 with TRBJ1-3; D uncertain. Germline V CDR1 and CDR2: MNHEY, SVGEGT. With 0 bases removed from V and 3 bases from J, the gap between germline ends came to 0 bases. This CDR3 has 12 amino acids. The DNA of the CDR3 is TGTGCCAGCAGTTACTCTGGAAACACCATATATTTT. Protein: CASSYSGNTIYF.

The chain links TRBV9 to TRBJ2-3; D is undetermined. Germline V gene data show CDR1 as SGDLS and CDR2 as YYNGEE. The CDR3 is made up of 14 amino acids. V gave up 4 bases and J gave up 1 base, with 10 bases separating them. The CDR3 DNA follows: TGTGCCAGCAGCCCTCGGACGCGCACAGATACGCAGTATTTT. This translates into CASSPRTRTDTQYF.

As DNA, the CDR3 is TGCGCCAGCAGTCAGGACAGGCTCGCGATTAATGAAAAACTGTTTTTT. Its protein is CASSQDRLAINEKLFF. This chain connects TRBV5-1 to TRBJ1-4; the match to TRBD1 covers 7 bases. Germline CDR1 SGHRS, CDR2 YFSETQ. The CDR3 runs 16 residues. The ends lost 5 bases at V and 4 bases at J; junction bases unmatched: 11.

The chain recombines TRBV2 with TRBJ2-7; TRBD1 matches at 9 bases. CDR1 is SNHLY, CDR2 FYNNEI, per germline. V trimming: 8 bases; J trimming: 3 bases; junction bases outside the gene matches: 11. This CDR3 region has 15 residues. The CDR3 reads CASLGGRTGDYEQYF. DNA for the CDR3: TGTGCCAGCTTGGGGGGAAGGACAGGGGACTACGAGCAGTACTTC.

This clone came up once. The chain combines TRBV5-6 with TRBJ2-3, with TRBD2 matching 9 bases. Losses at the gene ends were 4 bases for V and 5 bases for J; bases not matched to a gene: 11. The germline gives CDR1 SGHDT, CDR2 YYEEEE. The CDR3 length is 16 residues. CDR3 bases: TGTGCCAGCAGCCGAGGCGGGAGGGGCGCGGGAGATACGCAGTATTTT. Its protein product is CASSRGGRGAGDTQYF.

CDR3 nucleotides: TGCGCCAGCAGAATGACAGGGGTGGAAAACACCATATATTTT. This encodes CASRMTGVENTIYF. The chain recombines TRBV5-1 with TRBJ1-3, with TRBD1 matching over 8 bases. V was pared by 5 bases and J by 6 bases, with 7 bases of the junction left unmatched. CDR1 and CDR2 from the germline V gene are SGHRS and YFSETQ. The CDR3 covers 14 residues.

The chain uses TRBV15 and TRBJ1-2; D remains ambiguous. CDR3 size: 12 residues. CDR1 LNHNV and CDR2 YYDKDF come from the germline V gene (reference sequence). V was shortened by 0 bases and J by 8 bases, with 7 bases between the two germline ends. Here the CDR3 DNA reads TGTGCCACCAGCAGAGACACGGGGGGCTACACCTTC. Amino acids: CATSRDTGGYTF.

V usage is TRBV5-1 and J usage is TRBJ1-1; D gene uncertain. Trimming stripped 0 bases from V and 0 bases from J, with 6 bases between. The CDR3 contains 14 residues. CDR1 is SGHRS, CDR2 YFSETQ, per germline. The CDR3 bases are TGCGCCAGCAGCTTGGCCAGAATGAACACTGAAGCTTTCTTT. It yields the protein CASSLARMNTEAFF. Based on the CDR3 plus reference TRBV5-1 and TRBJ1-1, the full variable domain is KAGVTQTPRYLIKTRGQQVTLSCSPISGHRSVSWYQQTPGQGLQFLFEYFSETQRNKGNFPGRFSGRQFSNSRSEMNVSTLELGDSALYLCASSLARMNTEAFFGQGTRLTVV.

This clone was observed a single time. The chain joins TRBV5-1 to TRBJ1-1; tentative D call: TRBD1 (5 bases). Germline V lookup: CDR1 SGHRS, CDR2 YFSETQ. V shed 4 bases and J shed 4 bases, with 17 bases lying between them. The CDR3 contains 15 residues. CDR3: CASSETRGVGTEAFF. CDR3 sequence (DNA): TGCGCCAGCAGCGAAACCCGGGGGGTTGGCACTGAAGCTTTCTTT.

V and J are TRBV11-1 and TRBJ2-6; 8 bases map to TRBD1. V gave up 4 bases and J gave up 2 bases; unmatched junction bases: 1. Looked up from germline, CDR1 is SGHAT and CDR2 is FQDESV (reference sequence). The CDR3 covers 15 residues. The CDR3 sequence: CASSSQGAGANVLTF. The DNA of the CDR3 is TGTGCCAGCAGCTCACAGGGGGCTGGGGCCAACGTCCTGACTTTC.

This clone has only a few counts. The J gene is TRBJ2-7, the V gene TRBV3-1 (or the pseudogene TRBV3-2); 8 bases agree with TRBD1. Unmatched junction bases numbered 3, after V lost 2 bases and J lost 3 bases. The CDR3 loop spans 14 amino acids. Germline CDR1 LGHDT, CDR2 YNNKEL (reference sequence). The CDR3 region has the DNA TGTGCCAGCAGCCAACCGGGACAGGTCTACGAGCAGTACTTC. Encoded protein: CASSQPGQVYEQYF.

The chain combines TRBV2 with TRBJ1-3; 8 bases fit TRBD1. V lost 6 bases and J lost 1; bases outside the gene matches: 8. The CDR3 is 16 residues long. CDR1 is SNHLY, CDR2 FYNNEI, per germline. Here the CDR3 DNA reads TGTGCCAGCAGCCGACAGGGGAGAACTTCTGGAAACACCATATATTTT. It translates to CASSRQGRTSGNTIYF.

The chain uses TRBV11-2 and TRBJ2-7; D is possibly TRBD2 (5 bases). This CDR3 region has 15 residues. V was shortened by 1 base and J by 2 bases, with 12 bases between the two germline ends. Germline CDR1 is SGHAT and CDR2 is FQNNGV. CDR3 amino acids: CASSLGGRGAYEQYF. The CDR3, as DNA: TGTGCCAGCAGCTTAGGGGGTCGGGGAGCCTACGAGCAGTACTTC.

This chain connects TRBV6-5 to TRBJ1-1, with 8 nucleotides matching TRBD1. The V segment lost 1 base and the J segment 0 bases; nucleotides outside the gene matches: 4. Germline V gene lookup returns CDR1 MNHEY and CDR2 SVGAGI. This CDR3 is built from 16 residues. CDR3 region: CASSYWTGRMNTEAFF. The CDR3 DNA sequence: TGTGCCAGCAGTTACTGGACAGGGCGAATGAACACTGAAGCTTTCTTT.

This sequence joins TRBV10-3 and TRBJ2-7; no definite D call. The CDR3 covers 12 residues. V was shortened by 3 bases and J by 6 bases, with 9 bases between the two germline ends. Germline V CDR1 and CDR2: ENHRY, SYGVKD. Here the CDR3 reads CAISDQTAEQYF. The CDR3 nucleotides are TGTGCCATCAGTGACCAGACGGCCGAGCAGTACTTC.

This chain links TRBV5-1 with TRBJ1-2; possible D gene TRBD1, 6 bases. Germline CDR1 is SGHRS and CDR2 is YFSETQ. The CDR3 runs to 12 residues. The V end lost 8 bases, the J end lost 3 bases, and 11 bases lay between the germline ends. This chain's CDR3 is CASTGSHYGYTF. CDR3 bases: TGCGCCAGTACAGGGTCCCACTATGGCTACACCTTC.

The V call is TRBV7-9, the J call TRBJ1-1, with TRBD1 matching 8 bases. The CDR3 length is 15 residues. The V and J ends lost 3 bases and 5 bases, in that order; junction bases with no gene match: 8. The germline gives CDR1 SEHNR, CDR2 FQNEAQ (reference sequence). The CDR3 is CASSFGQGAKTEAFF. The CDR3 DNA follows: TGTGCCAGCAGCTTCGGACAGGGTGCGAAGACTGAAGCTTTCTTT. The variable domain in full, completed from reference TRBV7-9 and TRBJ1-1, reads DTGVSQNPRHKITKRGQNVTFRCDPISEHNRLYWYRQTLGQGPEFLTYFQNEAQLEKSRLLSDRFSAERPKGSFSTLEIQRTEQGDSAMYLCASSFGQGAKTEAFFGQGTRLTVV.